The T cell receptor beta chain described here comes from a study of immune evolution from preneoplasia to lung adenocarcinoma. The CDR3 has 15 residues. V was pared by 5 bases and J by 1 base, with 13 bases between. Germline loops: CDR1 SNHLY, CDR2 FYNNEI. The data were produced by immunoSEQ multiplex PCR, yet TCRdb's version contains in-frame clones alone and is incomplete. The profile shows about 2,700 clones, approximately 80% of them singletons. This sequence was found in a person between 65 and 79 years old with lung adenocarcinoma. The chain links TRBV2 to TRBJ2-3; a weak D match, TRBD1 (6 bases). Sequencing was performed on FFPE atypical adenomatous hyperplasia tissue from the lung. Subset specified: atypical adenomatous hyperplasia (AAH), lung preneoplasia. The CDR3 is CASSRGGSGTDTQYF. CDR3 nucleotides: TGTGCCAGCAGTAGAGGGGGTTCAGGCACAGATACGCAGTATTTT.